This T cell receptor (beta chain) was identified in a study of control samples from healthy donors and cancer patients. This clone was counted between two and nine times. The sample contains more than one DNA sequence encoding this CDR3. The table came from immunoSEQ multiplex PCR; TCRdb's copy has only in-frame clones and leaves some out. The data contain approximately 70,000 clones, more than 85% of them seen just once; the ten biggest clones take up more than 3%. Germline CDR1 and CDR2: SGHTA and FQGNSA. V shed 2 bases and J shed 6 bases, with 11 bases lying between them. This CDR3 comprises 14 residues.

V and J are TRBV7-2 and TRBJ1-5, with D hard to call. The TCR comes from a woman aged 50 to 60 in good health. Sequenced input: blood. The CDR3 loop is CASSLSPGGQPQHF. The CDR3 DNA reads as TGTGCCAGCAGCTTATCCCCAGGCGGTCAGCCCCAGCATTTT. The full variable domain, rest sourced from reference TRBV7-2 and TRBJ1-5, is GAGVSQSPSNKVTEKGKDVELRCDPISGHTALYWYRQSLGQGLEFLIYFQGNSAPDKSGLPSDRFSAERTGGSVSTLTIQRTQQEDSAVYLCASSLSPGGQPQHFGDGTRLSIL.